This entry describes one T cell receptor (beta chain). This sample is drawn from a study of blood T cell repertoires in COVID-19. Turning to the study itself: Donors in the United States, Italy and Spain gave samples during acute or convalescent COVID-19.

In the original analysis: Estimates of nucleated cell counts were drawn from the amplification of reference gene primers. The repertoire was sequenced with immunoSEQ multiplex PCR; TCRdb's copy has only in-frame clones and lacks some. That table furnishes V, J and clone size, whereas the DNA furnished D and trimming. The data contain tens of thousands of clones, roughly 88% of them seen just once; the ten biggest clones take up 4.8%. CDR3 length: 15 amino acids. CDR1 is MNHEY and CDR2 is SVGEGT in the germline V gene. J lost 4 bases, V lost 5 bases, and 8 bases had no gene match. The rearrangement joins TRBV6-2 or TRBV6-3 to TRBJ1-2, with 9 bases identical to TRBD1. The TCR originated in a woman of 80 years or more with acute or convalescent COVID-19. The sequencing sample was made of peripheral blood. This CDR3 reads CASSDPGQGIYGYTF. Here the CDR3 DNA reads TGTGCCAGCAGTGACCCGGGACAGGGAATCTATGGCTACACCTTC.